Listed here are 22 T cell receptor beta chains from one sample, sequenced in a study of T cell responses to AZD1222 COVID-19 vaccine. Clones were sequenced by immunoSEQ multiplex PCR, and TCRdb holds only the in-frame ones, with some missing. The sample consists of 110,000 to 150,000 clones, more than 70% of them appearing once. The sample was peripheral blood, taken 28 days after the second AZD1222 dose. The receptor set was obtained from an adult who received the AZD1222 COVID-19 vaccine.

The rearrangement links TRBV11-2 to TRBJ2-1, with D possibly being TRBD1 or TRBD2 (5 bases each). The V gene lost 5 bases and the J gene lost 6 bases, with 17 bases spanning the gap. Germline lookup yields CDR1 SGHAT and CDR2 FQNNGV. This CDR3 is built from 15 residues. The CDR3, as DNA: TGTGCCAGCAGCCCGAAGGTGGGGGTAGCCAATGAGCAGTTCTTC. Encoded protein: CASSPKVGVANEQFF.

This clone was counted between two and nine times. The V and J genes are TRBV10-2 and TRBJ2-4; possible D gene TRBD1, 6 bases. CDR3 length equals 12 residues. Germline CDR1 reads WSHSY; CDR2 reads SAAADI. The germline V and J ends were trimmed by 9 bases and 11 bases, with 17 bases remaining between them. CDR3 sequence: CASTPNRVLQYF. The CDR3 DNA is TGCGCCAGTACCCCAAACAGGGTGCTTCAGTACTTC.

The rearrangement joins TRBV5-6 to TRBJ1-4; D is perhaps TRBD1 (5 bases). The CDR3 is 13 amino acids. The V end lost 2 bases, the J end lost 8 bases, and 10 bases lay between the germline ends. Germline CDR1 SGHDT, CDR2 YYEEEE. The CDR3 sequence: CASSFQGSEKLFF. In nucleotides, the CDR3 is TGTGCCAGCAGCTTTCAGGGTAGCGAAAAACTGTTTTTT.

V is TRBV29-1 and J is TRBJ1-2; TRBD1 might be the D (5 bases). The germline V and J ends were trimmed by 4 bases and 3 bases, with 12 bases remaining between them. Germline V gene sequence: CDR1 SQVTM, CDR2 ANQGSEA. The CDR3 contains 13 residues. For the CDR3, the DNA is TGCAGCGTTGTAAGCGGGGACGACTATGGCTACACCTTC. Its protein is CSVVSGDDYGYTF.

This clone was observed a handful of times. The chain carries TRBV27 and TRBJ1-2; TRBD1 aligns across 8 bases. This CDR3 has 13 amino acids. Germline V gene sequence: CDR1 MNHEY, CDR2 SMNVEV (reference sequence). Trimming at V came to 6 bases and at J to 6 bases, leaving 6 bases not matched to a gene. The CDR3 protein is CASSLRGPDGYTF. The DNA for the CDR3 is TGTGCCAGCAGCCTCAGGGGGCCGGATGGCTACACCTTC.

The V and J genes are TRBV9 and TRBJ1-1, with D possibly being TRBD1 (5 bases). Trimming removed 5 bases from V and 1 base from J, with 6 bases in between. The CDR3 spans 12 residues. Per germline, CDR1 SGDLS and CDR2 YYNGEE. The CDR3 DNA is TGTGCCAGCAGTACAGGGAACACTGAAGCTTTCTTT. Protein sequence: CASSTGNTEAFF.

The chain couples TRBV5-4 to TRBJ2-5; 7 bases fit TRBD1. V lost 3 bases and J lost 7; bases outside the gene matches: 18. CDR1 SGHNT and CDR2 YYREEE come from the germline V gene (reference sequence). This CDR3 has 17 residues. The CDR3 loop reads CASSWAVGDRDVATQYF. Written as DNA, the CDR3 is TGTGCCAGCAGCTGGGCGGTGGGTGACAGGGATGTGGCGACCCAGTACTTC.

This rearrangement joins TRBV5-6 to TRBJ2-1; the match to TRBD2 covers 10 bases. This CDR3 is 15 amino acids long. V lost 4 bases and J lost 5; bases outside the gene matches: 6. Germline CDR1 SGHDT, CDR2 YYEEEE. The DNA for the CDR3 is TGTGCCAGCAGCAAGCTAGCGGGGGTAGACAATGAGCAGTTCTTC. This codes for CASSKLAGVDNEQFF.

V and J are TRBV9 and TRBJ2-1; TRBD2 is a possible D gene (6 bases). Germline CDR1 SGDLS, CDR2 YYNGEE. This CDR3 contains 15 residues. V was cut by 6 bases and J by 7 bases, with 20 bases left in between. The CDR3: CASNPLGLPENEQFF. The CDR3 DNA is TGTGCCAGCAACCCCTTGGGACTCCCTGAGAATGAGCAGTTCTTC. The full variable domain, in which reference TRBV9 and TRBJ2-1 provide the parts outside the CDR3, is DSGVTQTPKHLITATGQRVTLRCSPRSGDLSVYWYQQSLDQGLQFLIQYYNGEERAKGNILERFSAQQFPDLHSELNLSSLELGDSALYFCASNPLGLPENEQFFGPGTRLTVL.

V is TRBV12-5 and J is TRBJ2-1; 7 bases match TRBD2. Germline lookup yields CDR1 LGHNT and CDR2 FRNRAP. The CDR3 length is 14 residues. V dropped 3 bases and J dropped 3; count of bases not matched to a gene: 2. The CDR3 bases are TGTGCTAGTGGTTTCGGCGGGAGCTACAATGAGCAGTTCTTC. This codes for CASGFGGSYNEQFF. Variable domain in full (rest from reference TRBV12-5 and TRBJ2-1): DARVTQTPRHKVTEMGQEVTMRCQPILGHNTVFWYRQTMMQGLELLAYFRNRAPLDDSGMPKDRFSAEMPDATLATLKIQPSEPRDSAVYFCASGFGGSYNEQFFGPGTRLTVL.

This clone was found a few times. V usage is TRBV5-6 and J usage is TRBJ2-6; 8 bases are shared with TRBD2. CDR1 and CDR2 from the germline V gene are SGHDT and YYEEEE. CDR3 length: 19 amino acids. Unmatched junction bases numbered 15, after V lost 7 bases and J lost 0 bases. CDR3 region: CASRTVLAGELSGANVLTF. In DNA, the CDR3 is TGTGCCAGCCGCACGGTTCTAGCGGGTGAACTCTCTGGGGCCAACGTCCTGACTTTC.

Remarks on this clone: Other DNA sequences in this specimen translate into the identical CDR3. V usage is TRBV5-1 and J usage is TRBJ2-2, with D possibly being TRBD2 (5 bases). Germline CDR1 and CDR2: SGHRS and YFSETQ. Trimming removed 2 bases at V and 3 bases at J, with 11 bases between. The CDR3 sequence is 15 residues long. The CDR3 nucleotides are TGCGCCAGCAGCTTTGGAGGCGTGGACACCGGGGAGCTGTTTTTT. It yields the protein CASSFGGVDTGELFF.

The chain combines TRBV5-5 with TRBJ2-1, with 8 bases lining up with TRBD1. The CDR3 is 17 residues long. The germline V gene encodes CDR1 SGHKS and CDR2 YYEKEE (reference sequence). J lost 10 bases, V lost 2 bases, and 17 bases had no gene match. The CDR3 spells CASSLLSPGQVLGEQFF. Written as DNA, the CDR3 is TGTGCCAGCAGCTTATTATCCCCGGGACAGGTCCTTGGGGAGCAGTTCTTC.

This clone was seen only a few times. V usage is TRBV9 and J usage is TRBJ2-2; 8 nucleotides align to TRBD2. The length of the CDR3 is 16 residues. Germline assignment: CDR1 SGDLS and CDR2 YYNGEE. With 2 bases clipped from V and 3 bases from J, the junction kept 6 bases outside the gene matches. The CDR3 loop is CASSVPGGRDTGELFF. CDR3 in DNA: TGTGCCAGCAGCGTCCCGGGGGGGCGGGACACCGGGGAGCTGTTTTTT.

The genes are TRBV9 and TRBJ1-6, with D maybe TRBD1 (5 bases). CDR3 length: 14 residues. V was trimmed by 0 bases and J by 7 bases, leaving 8 bases between them. Germline V CDR1 and CDR2: SGDLS, YYNGEE. Here the CDR3 DNA reads TGTGCCAGCAGCGTAGACCGACAGAATTCACCCCTCCACTTT. This gives the protein CASSVDRQNSPLHF.

The DNA of the CDR3 is TGTGCCAGCAGCTTCGGCCGTGGAGGAGACTATGGCTACACCTTC. Protein product: CASSFGRGGDYGYTF. V usage is TRBV5-7 and J usage is TRBJ1-2; D is ambiguous. TRBV5-7 is labeled an ORF, and its function is uncertain. V lost 2 bases and J 3 bases, leaving 14 bases between the germline ends. The CDR3 is made up of 15 amino acids.

J is TRBJ2-1 and V is TRBV5-1; D remains ambiguous. V lost 0 bases to trimming and J lost 5 bases, with 9 bases between them. Germline CDR1 is SGHRS and CDR2 is YFSETQ. The CDR3 runs to 14 residues. The CDR3 region has the DNA TGCGCCAGCAGCTTGGGCAGAACGCACAATGAGCAGTTCTTC. It encodes CASSLGRTHNEQFF.

The gene calls are TRBV24-1 and TRBJ1-2; possibly TRBD1 for D (5 bases). Germline-derived CDR1 and CDR2 are KGHDR and SFDVKD. The CDR3 is made up of 13 amino acids. Trimming stripped 4 bases from V and 5 bases from J, with 10 bases between. In DNA, the CDR3 is TGTGCCACCAGTGAAGACAGCTGGTATGGCTACACCTTC. This gives the protein CATSEDSWYGYTF.

The rearrangement joins TRBV27 to TRBJ1-6; 8 nucleotides agree with TRBD1. Per germline, CDR1 MNHEY and CDR2 SMNVEV (reference sequence). The CDR3 length is 14 residues. V lost 6 bases and J lost 4; bases outside the gene matches: 2. The DNA of the CDR3 is TGTGCCAGCAGCTGGGACAGGTATAATTCACCCCTCCACTTT. This encodes CASSWDRYNSPLHF.

V is TRBV19 and J is TRBJ2-7, with a weak D call TRBD1 (5 bases). V was trimmed by 4 bases and J by 3 bases, leaving 22 bases between them. The CDR3 sequence is 17 residues long. Germline lookup yields CDR1 LNHDA and CDR2 SQIVND (reference sequence). CDR3 nucleotide sequence: TGTGCCAGTAGTACCAGTCTTACAGGTTTGTTGGACTACGAGCAGTACTTC. Translated: CASSTSLTGLLDYEQYF.

In its sample, this clone was seen a few times. J is TRBJ1-4 and V is TRBV7-9; D remains unclear. Germline CDR1 and CDR2: SEHNR and FQNEAQ (reference sequence). The CDR3 consists of 11 residues. V lost 3 bases and J 8 bases, leaving 4 bases between the germline ends. DNA of the CDR3: TGTGCCAGCAGCTTTTCCGAAAAACTGTTTTTT. Translating it yields CASSFSEKLFF.

The chain joins TRBV19 to TRBJ2-4, with D perhaps matching TRBD2 (6 bases). Looked up from germline, CDR1 is LNHDA and CDR2 is SQIVND (reference sequence). The CDR3 has 12 amino acids. The V gene lost 8 bases and the J gene lost 9 bases, with 14 bases spanning the gap. CDR3 sequence reads: CASGAGGAIQYF. In DNA form, the CDR3 reads TGTGCCAGTGGGGCCGGGGGAGCCATTCAGTACTTC.